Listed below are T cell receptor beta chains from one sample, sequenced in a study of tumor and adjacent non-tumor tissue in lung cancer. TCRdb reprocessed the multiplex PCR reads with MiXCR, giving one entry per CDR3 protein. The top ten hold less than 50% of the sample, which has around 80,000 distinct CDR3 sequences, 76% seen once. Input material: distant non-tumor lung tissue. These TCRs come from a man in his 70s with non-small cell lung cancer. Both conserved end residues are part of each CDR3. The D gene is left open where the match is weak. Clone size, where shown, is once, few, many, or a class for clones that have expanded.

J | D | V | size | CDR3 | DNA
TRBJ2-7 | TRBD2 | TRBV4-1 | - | CASSLYSTSDGEQYF | TGCGCCAGCAGCCTTTATTCGACTAGCGATGGAGAGCAGTACTTC
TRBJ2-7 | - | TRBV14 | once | CPSSQQTQGLEQYF | TGCCCCAGCAGCCAACAGACTCAGGGTCTCGAGCAGTACTTC
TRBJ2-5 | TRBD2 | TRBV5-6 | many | CASSLAALAGVEGQETQYF | TGTGCCAGCAGCTTGGCAGCTCTAGCGGGAGTTGAGGGTCAAGAGACCCAGTACTTC
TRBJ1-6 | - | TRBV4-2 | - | CACSRSTLGNSPLHF | TGTGCCTGCAGCCGGTCGACCCTTGGTAATTCACCCCTCCATTTT
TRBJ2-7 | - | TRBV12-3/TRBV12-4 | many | CASKGGGREGEQYF | TGTGCCAGCAAAGGAGGGGGTCGGGAAGGCGAGCAGTACTTC
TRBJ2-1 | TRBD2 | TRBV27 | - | CARSLYVGTSRYNEQFF | TGTGCCAGAAGTTTATATGTCGGGACTAGCCGATACAATGAGCAGTTCTTC
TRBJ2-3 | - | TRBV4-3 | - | CASSQNGPNRRTDTQYF | TGCGCCAGCAGCCAAAATGGGCCTAACCGGAGAACAGATACGCAGTATTTT
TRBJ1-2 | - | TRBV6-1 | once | CASSSGSGDGYTF | TGTGCTAGCAGTTCCGGGTCAGGGGATGGCTACACCTTC
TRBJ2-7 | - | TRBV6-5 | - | CESSYGQGGYAFYEQYF | TGTGAAAGCAGTTACGGGCAGGGCGGATATGCGTTCTACGAGCAGTACTTC
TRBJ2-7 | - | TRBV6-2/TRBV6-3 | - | CASSYLLVKGYEQYF | TGTGCCAGCAGTTACTTACTCGTTAAGGGATACGAGCAGTACTTC
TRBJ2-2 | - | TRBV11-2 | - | CASSLDLLNSGELFF | TGTGCCAGCAGCCTCGACTTATTGAACAGTGGGGAGCTGTTTTTT
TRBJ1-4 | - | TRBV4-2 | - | CASCQVPLGLANEKLFF | TGTGCCAGCTGTCAAGTACCGTTGGGGTTAGCAAATGAAAAACTGTTTTTT
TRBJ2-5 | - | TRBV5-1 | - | CASSLLNLGLSGGETRYF | TGCGCCAGCAGCTTGTTAAATTTGGGACTTTCTGGGGGAGAGACCCGGTACTTC
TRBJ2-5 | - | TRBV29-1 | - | CSAKHYLQTGQESQYF | TGCAGCGCCAAGCACTACCTCCAGACAGGTCAAGAGAGTCAGTACTTC
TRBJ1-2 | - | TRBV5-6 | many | CASSLGSGVAYGYTF | TGTGCCAGCAGTCTGGGGTCAGGGGTCGCCTATGGCTACACCTTC
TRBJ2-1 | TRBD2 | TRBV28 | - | CAGSSPGRSTLF | TGTGCCGGCAGTTCACCCGGGAGGTCGACACTTTTC
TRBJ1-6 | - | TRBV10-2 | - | CVSSSQLGANNSPLHF | TGCGTCAGCAGCTCACAATTGGGCGCTAATAATTCACCCCTCCACTTT
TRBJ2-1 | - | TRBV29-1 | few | CSVPAYNEQFF | TGCAGCGTCCCCGCGTACAATGAGCAGTTCTTC
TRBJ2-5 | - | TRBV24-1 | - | CSTSDGRDQETQYF | TGTTCCACCAGTGACGGCAGAGACCAAGAGACCCAGTACTTC
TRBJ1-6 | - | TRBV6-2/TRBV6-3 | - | CANSNHRALNSPLHF | TGTGCCAACAGTAATCATCGTGCTCTAAATTCACCCCTCCACTTT
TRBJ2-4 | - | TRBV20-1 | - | CSARPFDKNIKFF | TGCAGTGCTAGGCCGTTTGACAAAAACATTAAGTTCTTC
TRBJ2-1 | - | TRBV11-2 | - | CASSPGNAQFF | TGTGCCAGCAGCCCGGGAAATGCGCAGTTCTTC
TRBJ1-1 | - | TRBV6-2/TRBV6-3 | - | CASLPFVGQRRETFF | TGTGCTAGCCTACCTTTTGTGGGACAAAGAAGAGAAACTTTCTTT
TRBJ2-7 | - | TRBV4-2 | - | CDSSQESYSLYEQYF | TGTGACAGCAGCCAAGAGAGTTACAGCCTCTACGAGCAGTACTTC
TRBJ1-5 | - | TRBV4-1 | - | CANSRGQLGDQPRHF | TGCGCCAACAGCCGCGGACAGTTGGGGGATCAGCCCCGGCATTTT
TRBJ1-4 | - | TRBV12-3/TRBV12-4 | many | CASTTQQGLNEKLFF | TGTGCCAGCACCACCCAACAGGGTTTAAATGAAAAACTGTTTTTT
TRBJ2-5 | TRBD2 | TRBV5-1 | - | CASSRTITGGGQETQYF | TGCGCCAGCAGCCGAACCATAACGGGGGGGGGTCAAGAGACCCAGTACTTC
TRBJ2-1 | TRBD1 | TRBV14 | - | CASNHHRGQTPSYEQFF | TGTGCCAGCAACCACCACCGGGGACAGACCCCCTCCTACGAGCAGTTCTTC
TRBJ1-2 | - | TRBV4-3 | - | CASSQEIGHGYTF | TGCGCCAGCAGCCAAGAGATAGGGCATGGCTACACCTTC
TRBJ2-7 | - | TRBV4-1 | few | CASSRTLAGEGDERYF | TGCGCCAGCAGCCGGACACTTGCGGGGGAGGGGGACGAGCGGTACTTC
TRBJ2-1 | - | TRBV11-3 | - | CTSSSQSTGEDEQFF | TGTACCAGCAGCTCCCAGAGTACGGGTGAGGATGAGCAGTTCTTC
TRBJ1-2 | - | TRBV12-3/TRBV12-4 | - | CISSSDEGYTF | TGTATCAGCAGTTCAGACGAAGGCTACACCTTC
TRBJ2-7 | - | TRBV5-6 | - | CASSSVVRDGTYEQYF | TGTGCAAGCAGCTCCGTTGTCCGGGATGGGACCTACGAGCAGTACTTC
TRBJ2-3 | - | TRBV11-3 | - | CASSLDAAQPQYF | TGTGCCAGCAGCCTAGATGCGGCTCAGCCCCAGTATTTT
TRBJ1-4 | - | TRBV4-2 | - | CASSQVPLGVSNEKLFF | TGTGCCAGCAGCCAAGTACCATTGGGGGTATCTAATGAAAAACTGTTTTTT
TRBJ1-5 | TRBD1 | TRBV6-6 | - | CAYRLGQRNQPQHF | TGTGCCTACAGGTTGGGACAGCGCAATCAGCCCCAGCATTTT
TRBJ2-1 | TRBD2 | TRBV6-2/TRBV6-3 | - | CASSYSAISGRAVYNEQFF | TGTGCCAGCAGTTACTCTGCTATTAGCGGGAGGGCCGTATACAATGAGCAGTTCTTC
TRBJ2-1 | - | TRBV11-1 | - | CASSLGGAYNEQFF | TGTGCCAGTAGCTTAGGGGGGGCCTACAATGAGCAGTTCTTC
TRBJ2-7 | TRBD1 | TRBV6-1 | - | CTSSNYPTDREPDF | TGTACCAGCAGTAATTACCCAACGGACAGGGAGCCGGACTTC
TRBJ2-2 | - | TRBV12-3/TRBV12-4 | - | CAGTLAEGKTGELFF | TGTGCCGGCACTTTAGCGGAGGGGAAAACCGGGGAGCTGTTTTTT
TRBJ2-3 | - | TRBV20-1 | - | CNARSYGSLDTQYF | TGCAATGCTAGATCTTACGGGTCGCTAGATACGCAGTATTTT
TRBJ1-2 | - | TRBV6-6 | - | CASSYSEDGYGYTF | TGTGCCAGCAGTTACTCGGAGGATGGGTATGGCTACACCTTC
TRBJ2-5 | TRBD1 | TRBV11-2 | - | CASSPGTVGQEKQYF | TGTGCTAGCAGCCCGGGGACAGTTGGGCAAGAGAAACAGTACTTC
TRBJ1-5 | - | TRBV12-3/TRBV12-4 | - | CASNFRATNQPQHF | TGTGCCAGCAATTTCCGTGCTACCAATCAGCCCCAGCATTTT
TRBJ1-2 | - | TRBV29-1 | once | CSVFQTGAYDYTF | TGCAGCGTTTTCCAGACGGGAGCATATGACTACACCTTC
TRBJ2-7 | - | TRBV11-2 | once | CASSLGRTEQYF | TGTGCCAGCAGCCTGGGTAGGACAGAGCAGTATTTC
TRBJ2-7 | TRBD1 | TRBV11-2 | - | CASRPGTGPYYEQYF | TGTGCCAGCAGGCCTGGGACAGGGCCCTACTACGAGCAGTACTTC
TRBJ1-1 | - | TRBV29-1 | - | CSVVTQMITEAFF | TGCAGCGTTGTTACCCAGATGATCACTGAAGCTTTCTTT
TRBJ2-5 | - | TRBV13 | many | CASSRGKTQETQYF | TGTGCCAGCAGCCGGGGAAAAACCCAAGAGACCCAGTACTTC
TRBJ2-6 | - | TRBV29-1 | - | CSVAGTGANVLTF | TGCAGCGTTGCTGGGACTGGGGCCAACGTCCTGACTTTC
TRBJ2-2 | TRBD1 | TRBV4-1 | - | CASSRDISRGLGELFF | TGCGCCAGCAGCCGAGATATCAGCAGGGGGCTCGGGGAGCTTTTTTTT
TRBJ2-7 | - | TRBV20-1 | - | CTVREGQVGTYEQYF | TGCACTGTTAGAGAAGGACAAGTGGGGACCTACGAGCAGTACTTC
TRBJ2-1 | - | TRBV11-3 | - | CASSLEDNPIGQFF | TGTGCCAGCAGCTTAGAGGACAATCCCATCGGACAGTTCTTC
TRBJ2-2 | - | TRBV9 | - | CASSSIPYTGELLF | TGTGCCAGCAGCTCAATTCCATACACCGGAGAGCTGTTGTTT
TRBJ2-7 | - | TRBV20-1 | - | CNVREGLTGTYEKYF | TGCAATGTTAGAGAAGGACTAACGGGGACCTACGAGAAGTACTTC